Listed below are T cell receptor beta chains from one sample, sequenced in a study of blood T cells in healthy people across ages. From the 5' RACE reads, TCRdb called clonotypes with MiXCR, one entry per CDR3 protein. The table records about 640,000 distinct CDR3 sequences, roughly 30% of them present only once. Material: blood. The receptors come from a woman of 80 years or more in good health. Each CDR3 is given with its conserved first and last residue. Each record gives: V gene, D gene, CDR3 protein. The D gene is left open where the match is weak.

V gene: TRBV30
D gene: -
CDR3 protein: CAWSGREDEQYF

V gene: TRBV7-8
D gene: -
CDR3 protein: CASSLVYQSYEQYF

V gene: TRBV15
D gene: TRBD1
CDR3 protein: CATSRDGQGTYEQYF

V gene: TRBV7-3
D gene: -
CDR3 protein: CASSLNGGTGYEQYF

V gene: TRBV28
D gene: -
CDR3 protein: CASSSANTEAFF

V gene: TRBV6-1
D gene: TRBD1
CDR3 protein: CASSRGQANTEAFF

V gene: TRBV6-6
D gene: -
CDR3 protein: CASILSGANVLTF

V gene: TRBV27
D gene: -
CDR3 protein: CASSSPGYGYTF

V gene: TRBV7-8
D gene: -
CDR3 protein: CASSPPGVGINQPQHF

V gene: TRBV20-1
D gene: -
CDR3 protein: CSARVATGQETQYF

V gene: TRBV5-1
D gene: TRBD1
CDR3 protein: CASSILQGAGGYTF

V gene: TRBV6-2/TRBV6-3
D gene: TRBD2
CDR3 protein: CASSWTSSEQYF

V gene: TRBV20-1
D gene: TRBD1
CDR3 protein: CSATDRGAPIYGYTF

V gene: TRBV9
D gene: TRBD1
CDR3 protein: CTSSASAQGDPKNIQYF

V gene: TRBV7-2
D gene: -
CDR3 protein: CASSPTGSRQYF

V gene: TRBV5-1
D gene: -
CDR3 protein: CASSLTSFSEQFF

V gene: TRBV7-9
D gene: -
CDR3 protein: CANSPTGKVAEAFF

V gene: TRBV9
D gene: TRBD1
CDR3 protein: CASSVATGDQPQHF

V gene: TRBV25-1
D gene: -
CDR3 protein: CASSATANYGYTF

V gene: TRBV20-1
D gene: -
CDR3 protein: CSASGLRRETQFF

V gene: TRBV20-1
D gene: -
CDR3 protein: CSAWGDNSYEQYF

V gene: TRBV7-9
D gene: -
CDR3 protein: CASSGGGDIQYF

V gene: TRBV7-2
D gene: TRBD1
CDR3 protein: CASSLPDRDQPQHF

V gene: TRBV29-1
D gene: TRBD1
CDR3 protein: CSATQGAGGELFF

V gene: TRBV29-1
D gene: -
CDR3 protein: CSVGDGTYEQYF